This is a list of T cell receptor beta chains from one sample in a study of blood T cell repertoires in COVID-19. Here immunoSEQ multiplex PCR was the method, and the copy in TCRdb shows in-frame clones only, minus some. The sample carries roughly 150,000 clones, roughly nine tenths recorded once. The material sequenced was peripheral blood. Receptors originate from a woman aged 40-49 years with acute or convalescent COVID-19. Both conserved end residues are part of each CDR3. The D gene is left open where the match is weak.

TRBJ2-6,TRBV19,-,TGTGCCAGTAAACCGGGAAGGTCGGGGGCCAACGTCCTGACTTTC,CASKPGRSGANVLTF
TRBJ1-5,TRBV27,-,TGTGCCAGCAGTTTAAATTTATGGCAACCCCAGCATTTT,CASSLNLWQPQHF
TRBJ2-1,TRBV5-6,-,TGTGCCAGCAGCTCCACAGAGGGGAGGAGCTCCTACAATGAGCAGTTCTTC,CASSSTEGRSSYNEQFF
TRBJ1-3,TRBV9,-,TGTGCCAGCAGCAGCAACGCAGGGGTGGCGGACACCATATATTTT,CASSSNAGVADTIYF
TRBJ1-4,TRBV5-6,-,TGTGCCAGCAGCTTGAGGAGTCCGACTAATGAAAAACTGTTTTTT,CASSLRSPTNEKLFF
TRBJ1-5,TRBV19,TRBD1,TGTGCCAGTAGTATCCGGGACAGGGCGTCTGAACCCCAGCATTTT,CASSIRDRASEPQHF
TRBJ2-4,TRBV20-1,-,TGCAGTGCTAGAGATCAAATCATTCAGTACTTC,CSARDQIIQYF
TRBJ1-2,TRBV6-5,-,TGTGCCAGCAGCCCAGACAGCAACTATGGCTACACCTTC,CASSPDSNYGYTF
TRBJ2-1,TRBV24-1,TRBD1,TGTGCCACCAGTGATCCACTAGGGGACAGGGATTGGGGTGAGCAGTTCTTC,CATSDPLGDRDWGEQFF
TRBJ1-5,TRBV27,-,TGTGCCAGCAGGGCGGGGGCCCCCGGGCCCCAGCATTTT,CASRAGAPGPQHF
TRBJ2-2,TRBV7-9,-,TGTGCCAGCAGCTTCCCTCGCGGGGAGCTGTTTTTT,CASSFPRGELFF
TRBJ1-2,TRBV6-5,TRBD1,TGTGCCAGCAGTTATACCGACAGGGGCCATGGCTACACCTTC,CASSYTDRGHGYTF
TRBJ2-7,TRBV7-8,-,TGTGCCAGCAGCTTCCCCACGGCCTCTAGAACCTACGAGCAGTACTTC,CASSFPTASRTYEQYF
TRBJ1-2,TRBV2,TRBD1,TGTGCCAGCAGTGAAGCTGGGACAGGGGCAGACGGCTACACCTTC,CASSEAGTGADGYTF
TRBJ1-4,TRBV20-1,TRBD1,TGCAGTGCACAAGGACAGGAGGTGTTTTTT,CSAQGQEVFF
TRBJ2-7,TRBV18,TRBD2,TGTGCCAGCTCACCCTTGGCTGTTGGAGCGGGAGTGAGGGAGCAGTACTTC,CASSPLAVGAGVREQYF
TRBJ2-1,TRBV11-2,TRBD2,TGTGCCAGCAGCCGGACTAGCGGGAGTTTCGATGAGCAGTTCTTC,CASSRTSGSFDEQFF
TRBJ2-2,TRBV11-2,-,TGTGCCAGCAGCCCATCCTTCCCCCCAGGGTATGACACCGGGGAGCTGTTTTTT,CASSPSFPPGYDTGELFF
TRBJ1-2,TRBV4-2,-,TGTGCCAGCAGCCAAGATCAAAGGGGCAGCCGCACGTATGGCTACACCTTC,CASSQDQRGSRTYGYTF
TRBJ2-7,TRBV6-5,-,TGTGCCAGCCGCGGGGCTAGCGCCTCGTACGAGCAGTACTTC,CASRGASASYEQYF